This record concerns one TCR beta chain sequence. This clone appeared many times. There is no known antigen for this receptor. The DNA ends 3 residues before the CDR3 does, and the rest of the CDR3 is filled in from the germline J gene. The CDR1 and CDR2 encoded by the germline V gene are SNHLY and FYNNEI. Counted from cysteine to phenylalanine, this CDR3 has 15 amino acids. The CDR3 was read in part: 36 bases, with the frame set at base 1. V was cut back by 3 bases and J by 8 bases, leaving a gap of 16 bases between them. The sample is drawn from a study of T cell clonality in common variable immunodeficiency (dated by TCRdb to between 2015 and 2017). The investigation overall reported the following: Although equal DNA input was used, an average of approximately 82,000 unique sequences per sample was obtained for controls, compared with about 30,000 for CVID samples. Fewer TCRbeta clones were shared among CVID subjects than among healthy controls (p < 0.0001). Correlations between repertoire features and clinical complications were limited by patient heterogeneity within the CVID cohort. It was noted by the authors that sequencing of the repertoires of T cell subpopulations would be needed to clarify the cause of the increased clonality in CVID. CVID TCRbeta sequences reportedly showed fewer deletions and N-nucleotide insertions and lacked highly modified clones with 13 or more V deletions. Increased TCRbeta clonality was found in CVID subjects compared with healthy controls (t-test p = 0.018), with the increase being most characteristic of about a third of subjects.

Predominantly Caucasian heritage was noted among both the CVID patients and the healthy controls. Heparinized peripheral whole blood samples of about 5 to 8 ml were collected from each donor. Genomic DNA from adults with common variable immune deficiency (CVID) and from healthy adult controls was used to sequence TCRbeta CDR3 repertoires. The control group was made up of about 22 healthy adult volunteers (roughly ten male and around 12 female) whose ages ranged from roughly 23 to 66 years, with a mean age of approximately 37. To isolate peripheral blood mononuclear cells, diluted blood was subjected to density centrifugation over Hypaque 1077 or Ficoll-Paque. Genomic DNA was extracted from unsorted mononuclear cells by Qiagen column purification or by a centrifugation-based method. CVID samples and control samples contributed equivalent amounts of genomic DNA as sequencing input. For every sample, a 60 bp segment covering the rearranged TCRbeta CDR3 region was amplified and then sequenced. The immunoSEQ assay, a bias-corrected multiplex PCR combined with high-throughput sequencing, was used for TCRbeta amplification. Processing in the source paper ran as follows. Every unique nucleotide sequence counted as a clone and was annotated with V, D and J genes, copy number and frequency. Sequences were labeled productive if in frame, and non-productive if out of frame or containing stop codons. As previously described, clonality was computed from Shannon's entropy. The predicted amino acid sequences of productive clones were used to derive the mean CDR3 Kyte-Doolittle hydropathy. Using the R hclust function, scaled V gene usage was clustered hierarchically with Manhattan distance and complete linkage. Sharing of clones by CDR3 amino acid sequence was evaluated by resampling 12 repertoires per group over 100 rounds. Repertoires were searched for 60 to 80 published EBV-specific and a few hundred published CMV-specific TCRbeta sequences. After a couple of CVID samples that produced fewer than 10,000 sequences were dropped from the analysis, 42 CVID repertoires remained. TCRdb provides this immuneACCESS table in a form limited to in-frame rearrangements. Some clones are lacking; in checked studies, under half of them reflect an unresolved V gene, and why the rest are absent is not known. V and J calls and clone size are as listed in that table; D and trimming were resolved from the DNA. In this sample the table shows tens of thousands of clones, and no singletons are among them. 8% to 10% of the sample is held by the ten biggest clonotypes.

Sequencing was carried out using peripheral blood mononuclear cells. This TCR came from a person aged 18 to 69 in good health. The sequence links TRBV2 to TRBJ1-4; a weak D assignment points to TRBD1 (5 bases agree). The sequenced part of the CDR3 DNA is TGTGCCAGCAGTGAGTTGAGGGCAGGGAACGAAAAA. This yields the protein CASSELRAGNEK. The entire CDR3 protein reads CASSELRAGNEKLFF.